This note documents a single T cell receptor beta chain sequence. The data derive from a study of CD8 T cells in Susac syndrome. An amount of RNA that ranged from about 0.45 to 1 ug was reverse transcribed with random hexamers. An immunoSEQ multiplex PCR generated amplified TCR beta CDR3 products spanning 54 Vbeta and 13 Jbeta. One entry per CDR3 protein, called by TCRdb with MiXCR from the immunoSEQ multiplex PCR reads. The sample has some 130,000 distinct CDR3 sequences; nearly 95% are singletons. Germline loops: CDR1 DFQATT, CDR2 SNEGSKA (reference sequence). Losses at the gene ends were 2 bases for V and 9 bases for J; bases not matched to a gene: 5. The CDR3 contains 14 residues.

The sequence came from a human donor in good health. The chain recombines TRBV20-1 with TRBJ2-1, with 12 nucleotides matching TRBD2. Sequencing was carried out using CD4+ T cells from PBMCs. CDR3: CSARRSSGRAEQFF. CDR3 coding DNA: TGCAGTGCTAGACGGTCTAGCGGGAGGGCTGAGCAGTTCTTC.